The 22 T cell receptor beta chains below were found in one sample sequenced in a study of blood T cell repertoires in COVID-19. The table came from immunoSEQ multiplex PCR; TCRdb's copy has only in-frame clones and leaves some out. Here the sample spans roughly 380,000 clones, approximately 90% being singletons. Sequenced input: peripheral blood. The receptors were gathered from a woman aged 55 to 70 with COVID-19, enrolled during active disease.

The V gene is TRBV19, the J gene TRBJ1-1; D is possibly TRBD1 (5 bases). The V gene lost 6 bases and the J gene lost 0 bases, with 11 bases spanning the gap. The CDR3 extends over 14 amino acids. Germline V gene data show CDR1 as LNHDA and CDR2 as SQIVND (reference sequence). The CDR3 coding sequence is TGTGCCAGTAGGGAAGGGGCTTTGAACACTGAAGCTTTCTTT. Its protein product is CASREGALNTEAFF.

V gene TRBV6-5 combines with J gene TRBJ2-7; maybe TRBD2 (6 bases). CDR3 length: 15 amino acids. The germline CDR1 and CDR2 sequences are MNHEY and SVGAGI. The V end lost 0 bases, the J end lost 2 bases, and 11 bases lay between the germline ends. The CDR3 loop is CASSYSGGMAYEQYF. The CDR3 DNA reads TGTGCCAGCAGTTACTCGGGGGGAATGGCCTACGAGCAGTACTTC.

This clone turned up a few times. The chain links TRBV5-1 to TRBJ1-2; D unclear. Germline assignment: CDR1 SGHRS and CDR2 YFSETQ. The V end lost 0 bases, the J end lost 4 bases, and 7 bases lay between the germline ends. The CDR3 runs to 13 residues. CDR3 bases: TGCGCCAGCAGCTTGGGGGCCTCCTATGGCTACACCTTC. Translation: CASSLGASYGYTF.

V is TRBV9 and J is TRBJ2-2; D might be TRBD1 (5 bases). Germline values: CDR1 SGDLS, CDR2 YYNGEE. This CDR3 contains 16 residues. V was pared by 1 base and J by 0 bases, with 10 bases between. This CDR3 is CASSVTGSPNTGELFF. DNA for the CDR3: TGTGCCAGCAGCGTAACAGGCAGCCCGAACACCGGGGAGCTGTTTTTT.

The chain has TRBV9 and TRBJ2-3; 7 bases fit TRBD2. This CDR3 has 15 residues. From germline, CDR1 is SGDLS and CDR2 YYNGEE. J lost 3 bases, V lost 4 bases, and 8 bases had no gene match. CDR3 in amino acids: CASSLLLAATDTQYF. The CDR3, as DNA: TGTGCCAGCAGCCTCCTCCTAGCGGCGACAGATACGCAGTATTTT.

Written as DNA, the CDR3 is TGTGCCAGTAGTCCGCAGCGTAGGGGAGGCACTGAAGCTTTCTTT. As protein: CASSPQRRGGTEAFF. This chain links TRBV19 with TRBJ1-1; possibly TRBD1 for D (5 bases). The CDR3 is made up of 15 amino acids. V was clipped by 5 bases and J by 4 bases, with 17 bases between them. Per the germline V gene, CDR1 is LNHDA and CDR2 is SQIVND (reference sequence).

The V call is TRBV18, the J call TRBJ1-6, with D unclear. CDR1 is KGHSH and CDR2 is LQKENI in the germline V gene. The CDR3 loop spans 14 amino acids. V was clipped by 1 base and J by 8 bases, with 9 bases between them. The CDR3 reads CASSPLEADSPLHF. For the CDR3, the DNA is TGTGCCAGCTCACCACTCGAGGCGGATTCACCCCTCCACTTT.

The rearrangement uses TRBV19 and TRBJ1-2; a weak D match, TRBD1 (6 bases). V was shortened by 3 bases and J by 3 bases, with 20 bases between the two germline ends. This CDR3 has 17 residues. In germline, CDR1 is LNHDA, CDR2 SQIVND (reference sequence). CDR3 in amino acids: CASSISVLRGAYYGYTF. CDR3 nucleotides: TGTGCCAGTAGTATTTCCGTTCTACGGGGGGCTTACTATGGCTACACCTTC.

J is TRBJ2-7 and V is TRBV3-1 (or the pseudogene TRBV3-2); 11 bases align to TRBD2. After removal of 4 bases from V and 10 bases from J, the junction contained 15 bases not matched to a gene. CDR3 length: 16 amino acids. Germline V gene lookup returns CDR1 LGHDT and CDR2 YNNKEL (reference sequence). The CDR3 here is CASSLRGSGGAVGQYF. DNA for the CDR3: TGTGCCAGCAGCCTAAGGGGTAGCGGGGGGGCCGTAGGACAGTACTTC.

The chain recombines TRBV6-1 with TRBJ1-5, with D uncertain. V was trimmed by 0 bases and J by 5 bases, leaving 14 bases between them. The CDR3 runs 16 residues. Per the germline V gene, CDR1 is MNHNS and CDR2 is SASEGT. The CDR3 DNA follows: TGTGCCAGCAGTGAAGCCAGAGGCGTACGAGATCAGCCCCAGCATTTT. Translated, it gives CASSEARGVRDQPQHF.

The gene calls are TRBV10-2 and TRBJ1-6; 7 bases align to TRBD1. V lost 7 bases, J lost 7 bases, and 4 bases stayed unmatched. Germline loops: CDR1 WSHSY, CDR2 SAAADI. The CDR3 consists of 13 residues. The CDR3 nucleotides are TGCGCCAGCAAAGGACAGGAAAATTCACCCCTCCACTTT. It encodes CASKGQENSPLHF.

The rearrangement links TRBV19 to TRBJ1-1, with D possibly matching TRBD1 (5 bases). The V gene lost 7 bases and the J gene lost 4 bases, with 16 bases spanning the gap. Per germline, CDR1 LNHDA and CDR2 SQIVND (reference sequence). This CDR3 spans 14 amino acids. CDR3 in DNA: TGTGCCAGTACCCGGACAATCTCGAGCACTGAAGCTTTCTTT. It codes for CASTRTISSTEAFF.

V gene TRBV19 combines with J gene TRBJ1-6, with D unclear. V lost 6 bases and J 3 bases, leaving 6 bases between the germline ends. CDR1 LNHDA and CDR2 SQIVND come from the germline V gene (reference sequence). This CDR3 is built from 13 residues. The CDR3 is CASSPGYNSPLHF. The CDR3, as DNA: TGTGCCAGTAGCCCGGGCTATAATTCACCCCTCCACTTT.

The chain is built from TRBV19 and TRBJ1-5; the D gene is possibly TRBD1 (6 bases). CDR3 length: 15 residues. V lost 6 bases and J lost 5, with 17 bases in between. Germline V lookup: CDR1 LNHDA, CDR2 SQIVND (reference sequence). The CDR3, as DNA: TGTGCCAGTAGGAGGACGGACCGGACAGATCAGCCCCAGCATTTT. It codes for CASRRTDRTDQPQHF.

This clone occurred a few times. This chain connects TRBV14 to TRBJ1-2; 9 nucleotides align to TRBD1. CDR3 length: 16 amino acids. The V segment lost 2 bases and the J segment 8 bases; nucleotides outside the gene matches: 12. Germline CDR1 is SGHDN and CDR2 is FVKESK. Here the CDR3 reads CASSQMPGQGSYGYTF. CDR3 nucleotide sequence: TGTGCCAGCAGCCAAATGCCGGGACAGGGCAGTTACGGCTACACCTTC.

J is TRBJ2-7 and V is TRBV11-2; D perhaps matches TRBD2 (6 bases). Between the trimmed V and J ends, which lost 4 bases and 6 bases, there was a span of 10 bases. Germline CDR1 SGHAT, CDR2 FQNNGV. This CDR3 comprises 12 residues. The CDR3, as DNA: TGTGCCAGCAGCTCCCCCGGGGGCGAGCAGTACTTC. Encoded protein: CASSSPGGEQYF. The entire variable domain, with the rest obtained from reference TRBV11-2 and TRBJ2-7, is as follows: EAGVAQSPRYKIIEKRQSVAFWCNPISGHATLYWYQQILGQGPKLLIQFQNNGVVDDSQLPKDRFSAERLKGVDSTLKIQPAKLEDSAVYLCASSSPGGEQYFGPGTRLTVT.

The rearrangement links TRBV5-1 to TRBJ2-5; the match to TRBD2 covers 13 bases. Per the germline V gene, CDR1 is SGHRS and CDR2 is YFSETQ. This CDR3 contains 16 residues. The V and J ends lost 4 bases and 5 bases, in that order; junction bases with no gene match: 8. The CDR3 DNA sequence: TGCGCCAGCAGCACAGGGACTAGCGGGGAGTGGGAGACCCAGTACTTC. Residues: CASSTGTSGEWETQYF.

The rearrangement uses TRBV7-2 and TRBJ1-2; 7 bases fit TRBD1. J lost 4 bases, V lost 3 bases, and 5 bases had no gene match. Germline V lookup: CDR1 SGHTA, CDR2 FQGNSA. CDR3 size: 14 residues. The CDR3 DNA sequence: TGTGCCAGCAGCTTTCTCCAGGGGGTCTATGGCTACACCTTC. Amino acids: CASSFLQGVYGYTF.

This clone was seen a single time. The rearrangement links TRBV19 to TRBJ1-1; 7 bases align to TRBD1. V was clipped by 9 bases and J by 0 bases; unmatched bases: 10. This CDR3 has 15 amino acids. Germline CDR1 reads LNHDA; CDR2 reads SQIVND (reference sequence). CDR3 sequence reads: CASTDRVPMNTEAFF. The CDR3 DNA is TGTGCCAGCACCGACAGGGTACCCATGAACACTGAAGCTTTCTTT.

The gene calls are TRBV7-2 and TRBJ2-1; tentative D call: TRBD2 (5 bases). The CDR3 length is 15 residues. CDR1 is SGHTA and CDR2 is FQGNSA in the germline V gene. Trimming removed 4 bases at V and 5 bases at J, with 15 bases between. The CDR3 is CASSYVGVQNNEQFF. CDR3 sequence (DNA): TGTGCCAGCAGCTATGTCGGGGTGCAGAACAATGAGCAGTTCTTC.

CDR3 sequence: CASSEPPGQIHF. In DNA, the CDR3 is TGTGCCAGCAGCGAACCTCCGGGACAAATCCACTTT. This chain joins TRBV2 and TRBJ1-6, with D tentatively TRBD1 (6 bases). The CDR3 has 12 amino acids. Per germline, CDR1 SNHLY and CDR2 FYNNEI. Trimming stripped 6 bases from V and 17 bases from J, with 17 bases between.

The rearrangement uses TRBV18 and TRBJ1-2; D might be TRBD1 (5 bases). The CDR3 extends over 16 amino acids. Trimming cost V 5 bases and J 3 bases, with 19 bases left between them. CDR1 is KGHSH and CDR2 is LQKENI in the germline V gene. For the CDR3, the DNA is TGTGCCAGCTCAAATCGCGGGGGGACCCTAGACTATGGCTACACCTTC. Translating gives CASSNRGGTLDYGYTF.